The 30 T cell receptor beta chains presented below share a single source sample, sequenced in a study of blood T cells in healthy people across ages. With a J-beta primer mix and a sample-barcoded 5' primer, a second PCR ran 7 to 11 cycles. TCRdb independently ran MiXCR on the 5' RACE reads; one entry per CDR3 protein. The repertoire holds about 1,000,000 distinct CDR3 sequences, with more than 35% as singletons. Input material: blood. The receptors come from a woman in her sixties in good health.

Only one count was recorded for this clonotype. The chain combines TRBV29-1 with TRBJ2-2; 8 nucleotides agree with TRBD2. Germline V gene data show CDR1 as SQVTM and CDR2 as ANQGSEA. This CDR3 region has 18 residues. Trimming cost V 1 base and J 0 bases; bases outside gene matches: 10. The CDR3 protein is CSVEGYGGRNANTGELFF. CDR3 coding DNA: TGCAGCGTTGAAGGGTATGGCGGGAGGAACGCGAACACCGGGGAGCTGTTTTTT.

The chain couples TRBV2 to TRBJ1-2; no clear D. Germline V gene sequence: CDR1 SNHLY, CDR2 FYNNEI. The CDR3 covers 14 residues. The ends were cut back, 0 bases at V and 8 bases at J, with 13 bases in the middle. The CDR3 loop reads CASSEAVERQGYTF. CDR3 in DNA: TGTGCCAGCAGTGAAGCAGTTGAGAGGCAGGGCTACACCTTC. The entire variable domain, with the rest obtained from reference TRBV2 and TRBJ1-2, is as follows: EPEVTQTPSHQVTQMGQEVILRCVPISNHLYFYWYRQILGQKVEFLVSFYNNEISEKSEIFDDQFSVERPDGSNFTLKIRSTKLEDSAMYFCASSEAVERQGYTFGSGTRLTVV.

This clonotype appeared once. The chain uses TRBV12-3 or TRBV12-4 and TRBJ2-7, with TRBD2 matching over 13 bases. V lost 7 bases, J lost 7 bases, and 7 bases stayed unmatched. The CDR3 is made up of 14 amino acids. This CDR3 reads CASITSGRVDEQYF. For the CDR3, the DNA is TGTGCCAGCATAACTAGCGGGAGGGTGGATGAGCAGTACTTC.

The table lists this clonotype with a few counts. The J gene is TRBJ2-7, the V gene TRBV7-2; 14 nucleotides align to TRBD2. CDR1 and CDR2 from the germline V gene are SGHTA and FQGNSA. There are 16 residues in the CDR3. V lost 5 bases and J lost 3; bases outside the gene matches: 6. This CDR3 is CASSVAGTSGSYEQYF. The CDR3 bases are TGTGCCAGCAGCGTTGCCGGGACTAGCGGGAGCTACGAGCAGTACTTC.

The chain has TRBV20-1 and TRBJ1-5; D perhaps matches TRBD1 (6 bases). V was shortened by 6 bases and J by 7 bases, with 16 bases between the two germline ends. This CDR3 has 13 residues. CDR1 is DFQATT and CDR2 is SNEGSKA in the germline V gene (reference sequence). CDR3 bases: TGCAGTGCCAAACGACTCGGGGGCCAGCCCCAGCATTTT. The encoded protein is CSAKRLGGQPQHF.

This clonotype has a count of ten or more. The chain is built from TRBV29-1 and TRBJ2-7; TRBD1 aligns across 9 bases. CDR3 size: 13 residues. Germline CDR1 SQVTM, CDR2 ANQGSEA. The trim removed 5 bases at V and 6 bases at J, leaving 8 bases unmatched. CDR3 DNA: TGCAGCGTTAGTGCCGGGACAGGGACCGAGCAGTACTTC. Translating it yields CSVSAGTGTEQYF.

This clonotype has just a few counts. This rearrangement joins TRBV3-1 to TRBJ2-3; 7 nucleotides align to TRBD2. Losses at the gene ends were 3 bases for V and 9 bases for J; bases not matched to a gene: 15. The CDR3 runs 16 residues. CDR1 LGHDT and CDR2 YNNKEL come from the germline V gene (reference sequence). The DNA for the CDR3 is TGTGCCAGCAGCCACCGGGGGAGGGTACAAGAGGGGACGCAGTATTTT. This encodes CASSHRGRVQEGTQYF.

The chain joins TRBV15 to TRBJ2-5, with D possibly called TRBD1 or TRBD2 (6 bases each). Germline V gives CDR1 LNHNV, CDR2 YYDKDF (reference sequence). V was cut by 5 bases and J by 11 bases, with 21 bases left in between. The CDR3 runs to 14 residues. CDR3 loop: CATSGGGVLTRQYF. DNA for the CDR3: TGTGCCACCAGCGGAGGGGGAGTCCTTACGAGGCAGTACTTC. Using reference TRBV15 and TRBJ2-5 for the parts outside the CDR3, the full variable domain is DAMVIQNPRYQVTQFGKPVTLSCSQTLNHNVMYWYQQKSSQAPKLLFHYYDKDFNNEADTPDNFQSRRPNTSFCFLDIRSPGLGDTAMYLCATSGGGVLTRQYFGPGTRLLVL.

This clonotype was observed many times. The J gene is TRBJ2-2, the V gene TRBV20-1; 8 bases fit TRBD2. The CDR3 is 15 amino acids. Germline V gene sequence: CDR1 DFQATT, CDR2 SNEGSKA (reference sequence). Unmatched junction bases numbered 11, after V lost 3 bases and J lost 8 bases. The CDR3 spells CSARESGRRFGELFF. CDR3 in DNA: TGCAGTGCTAGGGAAAGCGGGAGACGTTTTGGGGAGCTGTTTTTT.

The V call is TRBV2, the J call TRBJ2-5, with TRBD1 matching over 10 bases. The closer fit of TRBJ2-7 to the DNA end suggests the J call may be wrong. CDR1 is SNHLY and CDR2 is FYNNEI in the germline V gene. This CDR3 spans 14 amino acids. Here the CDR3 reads CASRTGGEVYEQYF. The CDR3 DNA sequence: TGTGCCAGCAGGACAGGGGGCGAAGTCTACGAGCAGTACTTC.

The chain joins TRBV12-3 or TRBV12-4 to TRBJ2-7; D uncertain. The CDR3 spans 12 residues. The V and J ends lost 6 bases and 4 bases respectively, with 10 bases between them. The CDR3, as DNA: TGTGCCAGCAGCCACTTGCAGTACGAGCAGTACTTC. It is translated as CASSHLQYEQYF.

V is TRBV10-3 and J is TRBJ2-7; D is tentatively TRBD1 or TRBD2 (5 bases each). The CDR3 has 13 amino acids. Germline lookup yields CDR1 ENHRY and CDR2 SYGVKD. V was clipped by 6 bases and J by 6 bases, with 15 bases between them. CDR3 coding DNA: TGTGCCATCAGCGGGCAGGGAGCGACCGAGCAGTACTTC. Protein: CAISGQGATEQYF.

CDR3 residues: CASSVGTTVQYF. CDR3 nucleotide sequence: TGTGCCAGCAGCGTCGGGACTACCGTGCAGTACTTC. The J gene is TRBJ2-4, the V gene TRBV11-2, with 7 bases lining up with TRBD2. Per the germline V gene, CDR1 is SGHAT and CDR2 is FQNNGV. V lost 5 bases and J lost 13; bases outside the gene matches: 8. The CDR3 is 12 residues long.

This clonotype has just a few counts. CDR3 nucleotides: TGTGCCAGTGCCGACAGGGTTAATCAGCCCCAGCATTTT. This codes for CASADRVNQPQHF. The V gene is TRBV28, the J gene TRBJ1-5, with 7 bases lining up with TRBD1. The CDR3 runs to 13 residues. Germline values: CDR1 MDHEN, CDR2 SYDVKM. V was clipped by 9 bases and J by 4 bases; unmatched bases: 6.

The CDR3 sequence is CASRGTVSYEQYF. Written as DNA, the CDR3 is TGTGCCAGCCGCGGGACCGTCTCCTACGAGCAGTACTTC. The rearrangement links TRBV6-1 to TRBJ2-7; a weak D match, TRBD2 (6 bases). The CDR3 runs to 13 residues. The germline V gene has CDR1 MNHNS and CDR2 SASEGT. V shed 8 bases and J shed 0 bases, with 11 bases lying between them.

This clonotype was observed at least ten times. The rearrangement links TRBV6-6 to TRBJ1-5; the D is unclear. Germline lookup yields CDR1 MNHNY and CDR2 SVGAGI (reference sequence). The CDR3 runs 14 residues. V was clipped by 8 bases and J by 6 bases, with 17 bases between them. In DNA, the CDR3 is TGTGCCAGCCTCCAGGCGGAGTTAGGTCAGCCCCAGCATTTT. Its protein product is CASLQAELGQPQHF.

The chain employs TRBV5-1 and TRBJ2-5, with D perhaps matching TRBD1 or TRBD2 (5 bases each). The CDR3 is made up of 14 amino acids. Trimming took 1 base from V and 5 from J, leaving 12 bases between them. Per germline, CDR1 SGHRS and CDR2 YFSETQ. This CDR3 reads CASSLRTRDETQYF. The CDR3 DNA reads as TGCGCCAGCAGCTTGCGGACAAGGGACGAGACCCAGTACTTC.

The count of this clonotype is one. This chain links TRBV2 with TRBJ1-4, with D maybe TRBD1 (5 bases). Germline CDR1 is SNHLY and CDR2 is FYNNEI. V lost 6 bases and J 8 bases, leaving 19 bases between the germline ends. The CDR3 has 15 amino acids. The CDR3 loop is CASRLGPGRGEKLFF. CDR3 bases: TGTGCCAGCAGGCTCGGGCCAGGCCGGGGGGAAAAACTGTTTTTT.

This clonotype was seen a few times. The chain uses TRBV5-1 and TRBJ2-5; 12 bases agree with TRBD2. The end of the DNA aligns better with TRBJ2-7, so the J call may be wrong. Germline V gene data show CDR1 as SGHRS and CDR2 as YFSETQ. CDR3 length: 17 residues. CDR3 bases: TGCGCCAGCAGCTTGGGGAGGACTAGCGGGACCTCCTACGAGCAGTACTTC. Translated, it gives CASSLGRTSGTSYEQYF.

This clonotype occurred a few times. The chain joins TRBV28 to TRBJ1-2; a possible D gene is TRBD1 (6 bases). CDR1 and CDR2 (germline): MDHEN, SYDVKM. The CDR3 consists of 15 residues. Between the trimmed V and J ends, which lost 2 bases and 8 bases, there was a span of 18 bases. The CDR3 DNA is TGTGCCAGCAGTTTAGGGGGGGCCCTCTCGGGGGGCTACACCTTC. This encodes CASSLGGALSGGYTF.

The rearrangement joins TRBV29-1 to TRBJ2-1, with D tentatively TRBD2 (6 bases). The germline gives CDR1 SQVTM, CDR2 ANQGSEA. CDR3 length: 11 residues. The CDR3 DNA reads TGCCTCGTAGAGGGAGGAAGGGAGCAGTTCTTC. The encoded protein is CLVEGGREQFF.

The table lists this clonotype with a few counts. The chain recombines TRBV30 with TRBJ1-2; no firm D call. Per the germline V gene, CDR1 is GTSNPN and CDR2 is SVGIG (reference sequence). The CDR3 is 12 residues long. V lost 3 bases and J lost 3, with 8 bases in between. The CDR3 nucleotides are TGTGCCTGGAGCCCCCTTTACTATGGCTACACCTTC. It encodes CAWSPLYYGYTF.

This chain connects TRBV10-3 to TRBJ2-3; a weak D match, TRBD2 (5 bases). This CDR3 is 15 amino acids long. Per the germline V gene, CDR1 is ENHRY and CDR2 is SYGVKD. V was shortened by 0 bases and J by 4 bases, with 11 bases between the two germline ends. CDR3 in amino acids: CAISESLAGADTQYF. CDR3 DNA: TGTGCCATCAGTGAGTCGCTAGCTGGGGCAGATACGCAGTATTTT.

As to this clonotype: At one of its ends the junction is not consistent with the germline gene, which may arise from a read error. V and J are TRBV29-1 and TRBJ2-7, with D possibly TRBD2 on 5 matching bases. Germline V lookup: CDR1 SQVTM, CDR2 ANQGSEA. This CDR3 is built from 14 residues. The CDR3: CGVGPGGSSYEQYF. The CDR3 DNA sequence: TGCGGCGTTGGCCCGGGTGGGAGCTCCTACGAGCAGTACTTC.

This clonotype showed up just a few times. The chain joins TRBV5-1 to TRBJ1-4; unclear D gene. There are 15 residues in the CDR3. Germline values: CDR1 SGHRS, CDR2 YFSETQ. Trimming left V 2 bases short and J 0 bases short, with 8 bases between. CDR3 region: CASSFGPATNEKLFF. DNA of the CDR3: TGCGCCAGCAGCTTCGGGCCTGCAACTAATGAAAAACTGTTTTTT. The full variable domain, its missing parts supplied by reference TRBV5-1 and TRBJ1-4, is KAGVTQTPRYLIKTRGQQVTLSCSPISGHRSVSWYQQTPGQGLQFLFEYFSETQRNKGNFPGRFSGRQFSNSRSEMNVSTLELGDSALYLCASSFGPATNEKLFFGSGTQLSVL.

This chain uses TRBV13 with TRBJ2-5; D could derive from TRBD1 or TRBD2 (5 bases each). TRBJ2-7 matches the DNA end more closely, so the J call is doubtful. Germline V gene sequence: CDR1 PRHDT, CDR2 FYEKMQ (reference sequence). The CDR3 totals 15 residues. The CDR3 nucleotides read TGTGCCAGCAGCCCTCAGGGACCAGCGATATACGAGCAGTACTTC. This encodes CASSPQGPAIYEQYF.

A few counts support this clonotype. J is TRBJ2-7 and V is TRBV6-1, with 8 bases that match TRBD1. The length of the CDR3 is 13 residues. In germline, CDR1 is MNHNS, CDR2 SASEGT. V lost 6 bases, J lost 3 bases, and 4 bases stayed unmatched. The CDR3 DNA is TGTGCCAGCAGATCGACAGGGGTCTACGAGCAGTACTTC. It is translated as CASRSTGVYEQYF.

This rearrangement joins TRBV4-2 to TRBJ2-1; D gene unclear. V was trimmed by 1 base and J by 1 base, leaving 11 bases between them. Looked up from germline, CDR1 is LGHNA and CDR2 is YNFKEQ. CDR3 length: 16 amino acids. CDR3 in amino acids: CASSQAEGLSYNEQFF. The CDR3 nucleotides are TGTGCCAGCAGCCAAGCGGAAGGGTTGTCCTACAATGAGCAGTTCTTC.

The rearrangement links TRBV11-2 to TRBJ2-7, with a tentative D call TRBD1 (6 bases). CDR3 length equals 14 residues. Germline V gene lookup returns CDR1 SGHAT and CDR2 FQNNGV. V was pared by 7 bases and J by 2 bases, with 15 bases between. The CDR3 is CASTITGIAYEQYF. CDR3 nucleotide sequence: TGTGCCAGCACCATCACAGGGATTGCCTACGAGCAGTACTTC.

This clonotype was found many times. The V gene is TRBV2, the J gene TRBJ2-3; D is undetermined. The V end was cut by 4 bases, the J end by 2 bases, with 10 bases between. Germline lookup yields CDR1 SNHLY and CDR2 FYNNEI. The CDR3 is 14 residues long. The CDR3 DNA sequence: TGTGCCAGCAGTGCTAGACGGGCCACAGATACGCAGTATTTT. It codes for CASSARRATDTQYF.